One and the same sample provided the 9 T cell receptor beta chains below, sequenced in a study (dated by TCRdb to 2014 to 2015). The method behind the library was 5' RACE. Reads for this sample came from an Illumina MiSeq. The public reads were run again by TCRdb, first through fastp at Q25 and then through MiXCR, and only productive beta chains were kept. Rows merge per CDR3 protein into single entries with the most common DNA and genes. The sample table records fewer than 80,000 distinct CDR3 sequences; about 20% of these occur just once. The leading ten clones occupy over 2.5% of the sample. Sample: memory CD4+ T cells sorted from a lymph node. The sample's cell subset or site label, decoded: memory CD4+ T cells, CD4+CD45RO+CD25-. The receptors stem from a female donor with breast cancer.

This sequence joins TRBV12-3 or TRBV12-4 and TRBJ1-5; D might be TRBD1 (5 bases). The CDR3 extends over 15 amino acids. V dropped 6 bases and J dropped 2 bases, with 14 bases sitting between them. CDR3 sequence: CASSPGLWGNQPQHF. The CDR3 DNA reads TGTGCCAGCAGCCCGGGGCTTTGGGGCAATCAGCCCCAGCATTTT.

The chain combines TRBV5-1 with TRBJ2-2; D may be TRBD1 (5 bases). Trimming removed 4 bases at V and 1 base at J, with 11 bases between. This CDR3 spans 15 amino acids. From germline, CDR1 is SGHRS and CDR2 YFSETQ. The CDR3 bases are TGCGCCAGCAGCAACCTACAGGAGAACACCGGGGAGCTGTTTTTT. Protein: CASSNLQENTGELFF.

CDR3 nucleotide sequence: TGTGCCAGCAGCCCCTCGCCAAGGCACTACGAGCAGTACTTC. Translated, it gives CASSPSPRHYEQYF. V and J are TRBV5-8 and TRBJ2-7; D is unclear. Trimming removed 4 bases from V and 3 bases from J, with 14 bases in between. CDR3 length: 14 amino acids. Germline CDR1 and CDR2: SGHTS and YDEGEE.

The chain carries TRBV5-1 and TRBJ2-2; D is ambiguous. CDR3 length equals 17 residues. Germline V lookup: CDR1 SGHRS, CDR2 YFSETQ. Trimming removed 1 base at V and 0 bases at J, with 13 bases between. In nucleotides, the CDR3 is TGCGCCAGCAGCTTGCTCGGCCATGACTCGAACACCGGGGAGCTGTTTTTT. It is translated as CASSLLGHDSNTGELFF.

This clonotype was observed a handful of times. The chain employs TRBV6-5 and TRBJ2-4, with 7 bases identical to TRBD2. CDR1 and CDR2 (germline): MNHEY, SVGAGI. This CDR3 is built from 15 residues. Trimming cost V 0 bases and J 1 base; bases outside gene matches: 0. The CDR3, as DNA: TGTGCCAGCAGTTACTCGGGGGGGGCCAAAAACATTCAGTACTTC. The encoded protein is CASSYSGGAKNIQYF.

This clonotype came up a few times. This chain links TRBV25-1 with TRBJ2-3, with D possibly being TRBD2 (7 bases). The germline V gene has CDR1 MGHDK and CDR2 SYGVNS. Trimming shortened V by 1 base and J by 6 bases, and 14 bases separated the two germline ends. There are 15 residues in the CDR3. The CDR3 region has the DNA TGTGCCAGCAGTGAATTTGGGGGGGCCGGGGATACGCAGTATTTT. This codes for CASSEFGGAGDTQYF.

This chain uses TRBV5-1 with TRBJ2-3, with 11 positions matching TRBD2. The CDR3 runs to 17 residues. V shed 4 bases, J shed 1 base, and the junction held 8 bases outside the gene matches. The germline CDR1 and CDR2 sequences are SGHRS and YFSETQ. CDR3: CASSGRTSGSGTDTQYF. CDR3 bases: TGCGCCAGCAGCGGCCGGACTAGCGGGTCGGGCACAGATACGCAGTATTTT.

This clonotype appeared many times. The chain joins TRBV5-1 to TRBJ2-5; D possibly corresponds to TRBD2 (5 bases). Looked up from germline, CDR1 is SGHRS and CDR2 is YFSETQ. Deletions cut 3 bases from V and 0 bases from J, with 12 bases between. The CDR3 extends over 15 amino acids. The CDR3 loop reads CASSSRDLDQETQYF. CDR3 DNA sequence: TGCGCCAGCAGCTCCCGGGATCTCGACCAAGAGACCCAGTACTTC.

This clonotype was counted many times. The V call is TRBV7-2, the J call TRBJ1-5; D might be TRBD1 (6 bases). The CDR3 consists of 13 residues. V was shortened by 6 bases and J by 7 bases, with 13 bases between the two germline ends. CDR1 is SGHTA and CDR2 is FQGNSA in the germline V gene. Here the CDR3 DNA reads TGTGCCAGCAGTCCACAGGGTCGGCAGCCCCAGCATTTT. Protein sequence: CASSPQGRQPQHF.